Below are 14 T cell receptor beta chains sequenced from a single sample in a study of patients and donors after allogeneic stem cell transplantation. MiXCR, applied by TCRdb to the RT-PCR reads, yields one record per CDR3 protein. The repertoire consists of about a million distinct CDR3 sequences, with 18% occurring once and the leading ten covering about 6%. Sequencing input: blood, either unsorted or a sorted T cell fraction (not recorded which). These receptors all stem from a human donor who was either an allogeneic HSCT recipient or a stem cell or donor lymphocyte infusion donor (not recorded which). It is not recorded whose cells these are; they may come from a transplant donor.

V is TRBV6-1 and J is TRBJ1-1; a weak D match, TRBD1 (6 bases). The CDR3 loop spans 14 amino acids. The germline V and J ends were trimmed by 7 bases and 2 bases, with 14 bases remaining between them. Germline CDR1 and CDR2: MNHNS and SASEGT. CDR3 nucleotides: TGTGCCAGCACCAATCAGGGGATCAACACTGAAGCTTTCTTT. Translated, it gives CASTNQGINTEAFF.

The chain has TRBV5-1 and TRBJ2-1; 11 bases agree with TRBD2. There are 17 residues in the CDR3. V was pared by 3 bases and J by 0 bases, with 5 bases of the junction left unmatched. From germline, CDR1 is SGHRS and CDR2 YFSETQ. CDR3 protein: CASSWRLAGSSYNEQFF. CDR3 DNA: TGCGCCAGCAGCTGGAGACTAGCGGGGTCCTCCTACAATGAGCAGTTCTTC.

Worth noting for this clonotype: A much larger clone lies one base from this, so it may be a read error. The J gene is TRBJ1-6, the V gene TRBV7-6, with D hard to call. The CDR3 runs to 12 residues. CDR1 and CDR2 from the germline V gene are SGHVS and FNYEAQ. CDR3 DNA sequence: TGTGCCAGCAGCTCCTTTAATTCACCCCTCCACTTT. It yields the protein CASSSFNSPLHF.

The J gene is TRBJ2-2, the V gene TRBV3-1; D is perhaps TRBD2 (6 bases). CDR1 and CDR2 (germline): LGHDT, YNNKEL (reference sequence). Trimming removed 2 bases from V and 0 bases from J, with 10 bases in between. The CDR3 consists of 16 residues. The CDR3, as DNA: TGTGCCAGCAGCCAAACGGGACTCGCGAACACCGGGGAGCTGTTTTTT. Its protein is CASSQTGLANTGELFF.

The chain uses TRBV27 and TRBJ2-7; TRBD1 matches at 9 bases. CDR1 is MNHEY and CDR2 is SMNVEV in the germline V gene (reference sequence). V trimming: 6 bases; J trimming: 3 bases; junction bases outside the gene matches: 6. The CDR3 has 14 amino acids. The CDR3 DNA is TGTGCCAGCAGGGGGACAGGGAGGGTCTACGAGCAGTACTTC. This encodes CASRGTGRVYEQYF.

The chain is built from TRBV6-2 or TRBV6-3 and TRBJ1-5; D might be TRBD1 (5 bases). Germline values: CDR1 MNHEY, CDR2 SVGEGT. There are 17 residues in the CDR3. With 8 bases removed from V and 2 bases from J, the gap between germline ends came to 22 bases. In DNA, the CDR3 is TGTGCCAGCTCCTATGGGGCGGGGGGGAGTGGCAATCAGCCCCAGCATTTT. Translation: CASSYGAGGSGNQPQHF.

This clonotype was observed a few times. The chain is built from TRBV12-3 or TRBV12-4 and TRBJ1-2; 11 nucleotides match TRBD1. The CDR3 covers 14 residues. With 5 bases clipped from V and 6 bases from J, the junction kept 5 bases outside the gene matches. The CDR3: CASSRTGGENGYTF. Written as DNA, the CDR3 is TGTGCCAGCAGTCGGACAGGGGGCGAGAATGGCTACACCTTC.

There are a few counts of this clonotype. The chain is built from TRBV30 and TRBJ2-3, with D hard to call. Trimming shortened V by 2 bases and J by 2 bases, and 11 bases separated the two germline ends. The CDR3 loop spans 14 amino acids. Per germline, CDR1 GTSNPN and CDR2 SVGIG (reference sequence). CDR3 region: CAWSRTPYTDTQYF. CDR3 sequence (DNA): TGTGCCTGGAGTCGAACACCTTACACAGATACGCAGTATTTT. Full variable domain (outside the CDR3, taken from reference TRBV30 and TRBJ2-3): SQTIHQWPATLVQPVGSPLSLECTVEGTSNPNLYWYRQAAGRGLQLLFYSVGIGQISSEVPQNLSASRPQDRQFILSSKKLLLSDSGFYLCAWSRTPYTDTQYFGPGTRLTVL.

This clonotype has only a few counts. The V call is TRBV7-2, the J call TRBJ1-6; possible D gene TRBD1, 6 bases. From germline, CDR1 is SGHTA and CDR2 FQGNSA. Between the trimmed V and J ends, which lost 1 base and 7 bases, there was a span of 11 bases. The CDR3 runs 15 residues. CDR3 region: CASSLVGQKNSPLHF. CDR3 sequence (DNA): TGTGCCAGCAGCTTAGTCGGACAGAAGAATTCACCCCTCCACTTT.

This chain connects TRBV12-3 or TRBV12-4 to TRBJ2-4, with D unresolved. The CDR3 runs 13 residues. Trimming took 3 bases from V and 8 from J, leaving 11 bases between them. The DNA for the CDR3 is TGTGCCAGCAGTTTTGCCCCCATCGACATTCAGTACTTC. It encodes CASSFAPIDIQYF.

V usage is TRBV29-1 and J usage is TRBJ2-7; TRBD2 agrees at 7 bases. Germline CDR1 reads SQVTM; CDR2 reads ANQGSEA. The V gene end was trimmed by 1 base and the J gene end by 5 bases; junction bases not matched to a gene: 5. CDR3 length: 13 amino acids. The CDR3 DNA follows: TGCAGCGTTGAAGGACTAGCCTCTAACGAGCAGTACTTC. It encodes CSVEGLASNEQYF.

The sample holds a few counts of this clonotype. The rearrangement uses TRBV11-3 and TRBJ1-1; perhaps TRBD1 as D (6 bases). With 8 bases removed from V and 0 bases from J, the gap between germline ends came to 13 bases. The CDR3 totals 14 residues. Germline assignment: CDR1 SGHNT and CDR2 YENEEA. The CDR3 sequence: CASGRGGMNTEAFF. DNA for the CDR3: TGTGCCAGCGGCAGAGGGGGGATGAACACTGAAGCTTTCTTT.

This clonotype was observed a few times. The gene calls are TRBV5-1 and TRBJ1-1, with 8 nucleotides matching TRBD1. V shed 4 bases, J shed 1 base, and the junction held 3 bases outside the gene matches. Germline values: CDR1 SGHRS, CDR2 YFSETQ. CDR3 length: 14 residues. CDR3 coding DNA: TGCGCCAGCAGCGGGGGACAGGCGAACACTGAAGCTTTCTTT. Protein sequence: CASSGGQANTEAFF.

V and J are TRBV10-3 and TRBJ2-7; D not certain. Trimming removed 0 bases at V and 3 bases at J, with 21 bases between. Germline V CDR1 and CDR2: ENHRY, SYGVKD. CDR3 size: 18 residues. The chain's CDR3 is CAISESTLPTNPFYEQYF. CDR3 nucleotide sequence: TGTGCCATCAGTGAGTCGACTCTCCCAACCAACCCCTTCTACGAGCAGTACTTC.